Each of the 4 T cell receptor beta chains below was sequenced from the same sample in a study of T-cell memory formation after mild COVID-19. From the 5' RACE reads, TCRdb called clonotypes with MiXCR, one entry per CDR3 protein. The sample holds about 560,000 distinct CDR3 sequences, roughly a fifth seen once. The sequencing sample was made of PBMCs or a T cell subset sorted from them (not recorded which). The source of these receptors is an adult woman who had mild COVID-19 (a few samples of this study predate the infection). Cell type and time point are not known.

There are a few counts of this clonotype. The chain couples TRBV19 to TRBJ1-2; D may be TRBD1 (5 bases). V lost 3 bases, J lost 0 bases, and 20 bases lay in between. Germline assignment: CDR1 LNHDA and CDR2 SQIVND (reference sequence). The CDR3 runs to 18 residues. The CDR3 loop is CASSIGNGGYPPNYGYTF. In DNA form, the CDR3 reads TGTGCCAGTAGTATCGGTAACGGGGGTTATCCACCTAACTATGGCTACACCTTC.

This clonotype turned up a few times. The chain has TRBV14 and TRBJ2-5, with 10 bases lining up with TRBD2. Germline loops: CDR1 SGHDN, CDR2 FVKESK. Germline trimming cut 1 base from V and 5 bases from J; bases unmatched to any gene: 4. The length of the CDR3 is 15 residues. The CDR3 is CASSQALAGVETQYF. The CDR3 coding sequence is TGTGCCAGCAGCCAAGCCCTAGCGGGAGTTGAGACCCAGTACTTC.

This clonotype has at least ten counts. The CDR3 nucleotides are TGTGCCAGCAGTGAATATGGGGGACAAGAGACCCAGTACTTC. Its protein is CASSEYGGQETQYF. The chain links TRBV6-1 to TRBJ2-5; D tentatively fits TRBD1 or TRBD2 (5 bases each). This CDR3 region has 14 residues. V was clipped by 2 bases and J by 2 bases, with 9 bases between them. CDR1 is MNHNS and CDR2 is SASEGT in the germline V gene.

The rearrangement uses TRBV25-1 and TRBJ1-2; D is unclear. Per germline, CDR1 MGHDK and CDR2 SYGVNS. CDR3 size: 15 residues. V lost 4 bases and J 3 bases, leaving 15 bases between the germline ends. The CDR3 DNA reads as TGTGCCAGCAGTGGCCTCGGAGGCGGTTACTATGGCTACACCTTC. Translating gives CASSGLGGGYYGYTF.